This is a list of T cell receptor beta chains from one sample in a study of cytomegalovirus exposure and HLA in healthy donors. Clones were read by immunoSEQ multiplex PCR, and TCRdb kept only the in-frame ones, dropping some. The data hold 150,000 to 200,000 clones, with around 62% observed a single time. The sequenced sample was PBMCs. Every receptor here comes from a man in his forties in good health and CMV-seronegative. Each CDR3 is given with its conserved first and last residue. The order of the fields is CDR3 protein, CDR3 DNA, V gene, D gene, clone size, J gene. A D gene is named only where the DNA matches it firmly. Clone size is stated in some rows and not others, as once, few, many or a class when expanded.

CASSLPPREQFF	TGTGCCAGCAGCTTACCCCCCCGGGAGCAGTTCTTC	TRBV7-2	-	-	TRBJ2-1
CASSQDGVRGGTTNYGYTF	TGTGCCAGCAGCCAAGATGGCGTCAGGGGAGGGACCACTAACTATGGCTACACCTTC	TRBV4-2	-	once	TRBJ1-2
CASTLQGAGSPLHF	TGTGCCAGCACCCTTCAGGGTGCCGGCTCACCCCTCCACTTT	TRBV2	-	-	TRBJ1-6
CASSTNRGSSYEQYF	TGTGCCAGCAGCACGAACAGGGGTTCCTCCTACGAGCAGTACTTC	TRBV6-1	TRBD1	few	TRBJ2-7
CASSQFLGTASKEGYTF	TGTGCCAGCAGCCAATTTCTAGGGACAGCCTCGAAGGAGGGCTACACCTTC	TRBV14	TRBD1	few	TRBJ1-2
CAWSVQVNTEAFF	TGTGCCTGGAGTGTACAAGTGAACACTGAAGCTTTCTTT	TRBV30	-	-	TRBJ1-1
CASSLAVGTEAFF	TGTGCCAGCAGCCTAGCGGTGGGCACTGAAGCTTTCTTT	TRBV4-2	-	-	TRBJ1-1
CASSRGGLDTQYF	TGTGCCAGCAGCCGAGGGGGCCTAGATACGCAGTATTTT	TRBV7-4	TRBD1	-	TRBJ2-3
CASSYGRQFTYEQYF	TGTGCCAGCAGTTACGGGCGACAGTTCACCTACGAGCAGTACTTC	TRBV6-5	-	few	TRBJ2-7
CASSQGTGSGNTIYF	TGTGCCAGCAGCCAAGGTACAGGCTCTGGAAACACCATATATTTT	TRBV4-2	-	-	TRBJ1-3
CASSLDKVAGGNNEKLFF	TGTGCCAGCAGCTTAGATAAAGTGGCAGGGGGAAATAATGAAAAACTGTTTTTT	TRBV11-3	TRBD1	-	TRBJ1-4
CASSLGGGNQYGYTF	TGTGCCAGCAGCTTAGGGGGGGGCAACCAATATGGCTACACCTTC	TRBV7-2	-	few	TRBJ1-2
CASSSRDSSSYEQYF	TGTGCCAGCAGCTCACGGGACAGCAGCTCCTACGAGCAGTACTTC	TRBV5-4	TRBD1	-	TRBJ2-7
CASSQVLTSGVSSYEQYF	TGCGCCAGCAGCCAAGTTCTGACTAGCGGGGTCAGCTCCTACGAGCAGTACTTC	TRBV4-1	TRBD2	-	TRBJ2-7
CASSLGGENEQFF	TGTGCCAGCAGCTTAGGAGGAGAGAATGAGCAGTTCTTC	TRBV7-9	-	-	TRBJ2-1
CASTLGGTNYGYTF	TGTGCCAGCACCTTGGGAGGGACTAACTATGGCTACACCTTC	TRBV7-9	-	-	TRBJ1-2
CASSLAPAENKIDTQYF	TGCGCCAGCAGCTTGGCCCCCGCCGAAAACAAGATCGATACGCAGTATTTT	TRBV5-1	-	-	TRBJ2-3
CASSQDRSRGTGANVLTF	TGCGCCAGCAGCCAAGATAGAAGCAGGGGGACAGGGGCCAACGTCCTGACTTTC	TRBV4-1	TRBD1	-	TRBJ2-6
CASSIDPPPGQGNTGELFF	TGTGCCAGTAGTATAGATCCACCTCCGGGACAGGGGAACACCGGGGAGCTGTTTTTT	TRBV19	TRBD1	-	TRBJ2-2
CASMSDSGTWETQYF	TGTGCCAGCATGTCGGATAGCGGGACGTGGGAGACCCAGTACTTC	TRBV2	TRBD2	-	TRBJ2-5
CASSDRLAGRSTKYF	TGCGCCAGCAGCGACCGACTAGCGGGGCGCTCTACGAAATACTTC	TRBV4-1	TRBD2	-	TRBJ2-7